This T cell receptor beta chain was obtained from a study of blood T cell repertoires in COVID-19. The wider study: PBMCs, B-cell-depleted T cells, or T cells provided the cDNA or gDNA that made up the material.

Profiled with immunoSEQ multiplex PCR; TCRdb holds only in-frame clones, not every one. The sample lists about 500,000 clones; 75% to 90% were seen once. Germline lookup yields CDR1 SNHLY and CDR2 FYNNEI. The CDR3 is 15 residues long. Trimming took 5 bases from V and 5 from J; bases not matched to a gene: 3. The chain combines TRBV2 with TRBJ2-5; 15 nucleotides agree with TRBD2. Specimen: peripheral blood. The receptor comes from a young man with COVID-19, enrolled during active disease. CDR3: CASSQGLAGGETQYF. CDR3 nucleotide sequence: TGTGCCAGCAGTCAAGGACTAGCGGGAGGGGAGACCCAGTACTTC.